Reported below is one T cell receptor beta chain. Between the trimmed V and J ends, which lost 6 bases and 6 bases, there was a span of 28 bases. Germline-derived CDR1 and CDR2 are SGDLS and YYNGEE. There are 17 residues in the CDR3. The authors ran a second PCR of roughly 6 to 11 cycles using a sample-barcoded 5' primer and a J-beta primer mix. TCRdb re-called the 5' RACE reads through MiXCR, storing one row per CDR3 protein. The data contain roughly 1.5 million distinct CDR3 sequences, 35% to 45% of them singletons. The entry originates in a study of blood T cells in healthy people across ages. The specimen was blood. This clonotype was obtained from a woman under 30 in good health. The chain links TRBV9 to TRBJ2-7; a weak D match, TRBD1 (5 bases). The CDR3 sequence is CASTSAPREEKTGEQYF. The CDR3 nucleotides read TGTGCCAGCACCTCCGCCCCCAGGGAAGAAAAAACCGGCGAGCAGTACTTC.